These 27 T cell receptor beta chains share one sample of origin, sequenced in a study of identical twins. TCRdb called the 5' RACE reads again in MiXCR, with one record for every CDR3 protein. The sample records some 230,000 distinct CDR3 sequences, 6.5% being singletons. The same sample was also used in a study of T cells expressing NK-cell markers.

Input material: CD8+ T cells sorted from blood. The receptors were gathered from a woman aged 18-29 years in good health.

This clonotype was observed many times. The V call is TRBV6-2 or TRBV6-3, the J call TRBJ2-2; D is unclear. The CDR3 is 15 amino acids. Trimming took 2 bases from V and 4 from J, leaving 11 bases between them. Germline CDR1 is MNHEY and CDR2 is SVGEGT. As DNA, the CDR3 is TGTGCCAGCAGTTACGTGGCCCCGGGCACCGGGGAGCTGTTTTTT. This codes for CASSYVAPGTGELFF.

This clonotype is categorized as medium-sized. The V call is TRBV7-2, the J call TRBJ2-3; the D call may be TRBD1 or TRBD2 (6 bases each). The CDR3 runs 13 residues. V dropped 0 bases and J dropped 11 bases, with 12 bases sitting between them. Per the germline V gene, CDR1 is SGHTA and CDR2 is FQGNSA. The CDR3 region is CASSLAGGVLQYF. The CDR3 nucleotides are TGTGCCAGCAGCTTAGCCGGGGGCGTTTTGCAGTATTTT.

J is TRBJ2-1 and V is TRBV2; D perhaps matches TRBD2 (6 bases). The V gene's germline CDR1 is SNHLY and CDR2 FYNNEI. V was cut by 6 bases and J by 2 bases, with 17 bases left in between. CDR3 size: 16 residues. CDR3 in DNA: TGTGCCAGCAGAGCCCGTAGCGGAGGGCCCTACAATGAGCAGTTCTTC. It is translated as CASRARSGGPYNEQFF.

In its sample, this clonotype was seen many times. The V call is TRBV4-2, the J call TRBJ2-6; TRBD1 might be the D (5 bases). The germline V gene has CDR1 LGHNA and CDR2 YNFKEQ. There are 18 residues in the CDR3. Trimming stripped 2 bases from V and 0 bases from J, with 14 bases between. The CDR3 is CASSQPIVRASGANVLTF. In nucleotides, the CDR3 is TGTGCCAGCAGCCAACCTATCGTCAGGGCCTCTGGGGCCAACGTCCTGACTTTC.

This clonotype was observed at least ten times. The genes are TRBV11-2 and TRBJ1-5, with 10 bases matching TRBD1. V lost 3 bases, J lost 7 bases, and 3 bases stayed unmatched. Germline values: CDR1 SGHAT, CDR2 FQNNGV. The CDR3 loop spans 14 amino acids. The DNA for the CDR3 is TGTGCCAGCAGCTTTGGACAGGGGGGACAGCCCCAGCATTTT. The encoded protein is CASSFGQGGQPQHF. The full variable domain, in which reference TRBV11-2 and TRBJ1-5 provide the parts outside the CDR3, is EAGVAQSPRYKIIEKRQSVAFWCNPISGHATLYWYQQILGQGPKLLIQFQNNGVVDDSQLPKDRFSAERLKGVDSTLKIQPAKLEDSAVYLCASSFGQGGQPQHFGDGTRLSIL.

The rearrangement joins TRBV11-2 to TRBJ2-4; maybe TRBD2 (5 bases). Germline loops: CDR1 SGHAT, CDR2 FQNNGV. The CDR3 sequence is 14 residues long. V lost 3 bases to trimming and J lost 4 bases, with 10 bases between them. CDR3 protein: CASSFSSRKNIQYF. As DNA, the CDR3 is TGTGCCAGCAGCTTTTCTAGCAGGAAAAACATTCAGTACTTC.

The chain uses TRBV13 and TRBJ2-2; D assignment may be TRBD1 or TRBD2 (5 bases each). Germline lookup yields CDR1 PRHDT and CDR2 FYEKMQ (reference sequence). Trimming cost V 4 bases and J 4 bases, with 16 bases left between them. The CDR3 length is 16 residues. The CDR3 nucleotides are TGTGCCAGCAGCTGGCCCTTGGGACGGCGCACCGGGGAGCTGTTTTTT. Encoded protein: CASSWPLGRRTGELFF.

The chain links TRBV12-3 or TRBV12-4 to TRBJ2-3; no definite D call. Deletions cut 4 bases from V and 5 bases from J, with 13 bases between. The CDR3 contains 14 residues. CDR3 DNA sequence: TGTGCCAGCAGTTCGGGTTTAAATAGAGATACGCAGTATTTT. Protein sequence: CASSSGLNRDTQYF.

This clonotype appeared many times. The CDR3 region has the DNA TGTGCCATCAGTGGAAGTCGCCGGGACAGGGGGAATGAGCAGTTCTTC. Its translation: CAISGSRRDRGNEQFF. The rearrangement links TRBV10-3 to TRBJ2-1; TRBD1 matches at 11 bases. There are 16 residues in the CDR3. Germline values: CDR1 ENHRY, CDR2 SYGVKD. V was clipped by 4 bases and J by 7 bases; unmatched bases: 9.

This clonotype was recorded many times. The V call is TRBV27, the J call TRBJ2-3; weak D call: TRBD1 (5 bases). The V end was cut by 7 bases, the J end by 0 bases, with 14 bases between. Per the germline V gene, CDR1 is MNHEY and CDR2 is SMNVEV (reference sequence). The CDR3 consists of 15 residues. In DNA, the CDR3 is TGTGCCAGCACCCAGGGTCTAGTTAGCACAGATACGCAGTATTTT. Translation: CASTQGLVSTDTQYF.

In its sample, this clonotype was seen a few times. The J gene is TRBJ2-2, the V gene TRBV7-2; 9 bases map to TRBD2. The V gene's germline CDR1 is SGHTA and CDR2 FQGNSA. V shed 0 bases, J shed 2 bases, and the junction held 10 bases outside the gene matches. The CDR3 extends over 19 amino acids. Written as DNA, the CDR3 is TGTGCCAGCAGCTTAGCGCGGCGGGTAGCGGGAGCAAACACCGGGGAGCTGTTTTTT. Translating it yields CASSLARRVAGANTGELFF.

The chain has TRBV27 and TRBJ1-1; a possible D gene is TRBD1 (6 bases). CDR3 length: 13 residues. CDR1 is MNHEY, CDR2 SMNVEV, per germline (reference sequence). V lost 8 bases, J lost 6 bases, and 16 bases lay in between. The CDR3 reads CASWGQGWSEAFF. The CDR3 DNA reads TGTGCCAGCTGGGGCCAGGGGTGGTCTGAAGCTTTCTTT.

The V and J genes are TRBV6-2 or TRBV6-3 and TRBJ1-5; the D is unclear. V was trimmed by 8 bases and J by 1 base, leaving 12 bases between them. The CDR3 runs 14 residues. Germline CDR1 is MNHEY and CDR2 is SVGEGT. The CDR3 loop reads CASQIGMSNQPQHF. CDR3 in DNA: TGTGCCAGCCAAATAGGGATGAGCAATCAGCCCCAGCATTTT.

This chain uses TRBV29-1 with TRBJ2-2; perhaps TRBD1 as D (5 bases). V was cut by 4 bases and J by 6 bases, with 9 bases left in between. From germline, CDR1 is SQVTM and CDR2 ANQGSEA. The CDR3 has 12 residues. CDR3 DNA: TGCAGCGTTGGGGCAGGGTCCGGGGAGCTGTTTTTT. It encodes CSVGAGSGELFF.

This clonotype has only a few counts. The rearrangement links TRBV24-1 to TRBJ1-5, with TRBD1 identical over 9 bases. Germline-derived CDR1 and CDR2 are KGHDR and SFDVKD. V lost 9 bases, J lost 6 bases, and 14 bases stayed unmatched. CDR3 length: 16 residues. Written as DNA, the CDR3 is TGTGCCACCGGTAACGCCAGACAGGGGGTTTGTCAGCCCCAGCATTTT. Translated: CATGNARQGVCQPQHF.

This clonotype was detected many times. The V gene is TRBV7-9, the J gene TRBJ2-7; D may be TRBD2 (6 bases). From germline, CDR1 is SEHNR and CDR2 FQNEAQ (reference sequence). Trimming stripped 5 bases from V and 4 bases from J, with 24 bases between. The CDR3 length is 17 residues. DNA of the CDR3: TGTGCCAGCAGCGGAGAACTGAACTACGGGAGTAAGTACGAGCAGTACTTC. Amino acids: CASSGELNYGSKYEQYF.

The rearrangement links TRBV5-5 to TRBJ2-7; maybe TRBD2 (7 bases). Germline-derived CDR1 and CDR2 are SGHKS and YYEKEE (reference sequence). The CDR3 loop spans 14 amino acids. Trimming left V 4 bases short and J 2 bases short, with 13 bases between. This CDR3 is CASSLRGPTYEQYF. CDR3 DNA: TGTGCCAGCAGCCTGCGGGGGCCCACCTACGAGCAGTACTTC.

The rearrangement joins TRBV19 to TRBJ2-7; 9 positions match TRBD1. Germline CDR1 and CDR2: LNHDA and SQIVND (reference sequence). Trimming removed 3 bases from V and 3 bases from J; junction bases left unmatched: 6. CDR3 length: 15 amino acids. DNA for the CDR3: TGTGCCAGTAGTATGTCGGGACAGGGTAACTACGAGCAGTACTTC. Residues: CASSMSGQGNYEQYF.

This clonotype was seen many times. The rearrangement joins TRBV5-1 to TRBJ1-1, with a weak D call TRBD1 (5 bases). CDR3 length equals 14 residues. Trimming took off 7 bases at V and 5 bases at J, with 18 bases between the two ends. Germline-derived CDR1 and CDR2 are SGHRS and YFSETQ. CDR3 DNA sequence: TGCGCCAGCTTCCGGGGCGCGGGGGGAACTGAAGCTTTCTTT. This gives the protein CASFRGAGGTEAFF. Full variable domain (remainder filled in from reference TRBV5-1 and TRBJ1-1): KAGVTQTPRYLIKTRGQQVTLSCSPISGHRSVSWYQQTPGQGLQFLFEYFSETQRNKGNFPGRFSGRQFSNSRSEMNVSTLELGDSALYLCASFRGAGGTEAFFGQGTRLTVV.

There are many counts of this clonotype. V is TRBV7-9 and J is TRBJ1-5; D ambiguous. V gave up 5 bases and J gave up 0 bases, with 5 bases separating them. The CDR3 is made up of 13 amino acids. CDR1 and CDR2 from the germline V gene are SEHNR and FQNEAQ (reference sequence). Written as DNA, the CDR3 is TGTGCCAGCAGCGCTGCTAGCAATCAGCCCCAGCATTTT. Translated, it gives CASSAASNQPQHF.

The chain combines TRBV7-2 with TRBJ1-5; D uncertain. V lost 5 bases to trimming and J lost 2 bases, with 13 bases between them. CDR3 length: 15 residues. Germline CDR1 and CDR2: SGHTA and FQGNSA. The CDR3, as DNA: TGTGCCAGCAGCGACGCCGGACGTCGCAATCAGCCCCAGCATTTT. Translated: CASSDAGRRNQPQHF.

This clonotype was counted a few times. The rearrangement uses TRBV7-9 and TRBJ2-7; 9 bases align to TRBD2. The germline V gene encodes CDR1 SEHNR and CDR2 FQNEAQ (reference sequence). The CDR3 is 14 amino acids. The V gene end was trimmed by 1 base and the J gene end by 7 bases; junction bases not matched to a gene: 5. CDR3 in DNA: TGTGCCAGCAGCTTAGGGAGTAGCGGGAGAGAGCAGTACTTC. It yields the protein CASSLGSSGREQYF.

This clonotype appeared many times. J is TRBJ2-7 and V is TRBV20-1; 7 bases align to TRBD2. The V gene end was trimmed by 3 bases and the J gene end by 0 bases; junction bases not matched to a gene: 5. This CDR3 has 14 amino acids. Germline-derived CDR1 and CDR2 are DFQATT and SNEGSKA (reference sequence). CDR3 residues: CSARGGEGSYEQYF. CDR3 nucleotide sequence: TGCAGTGCTAGGGGTGGGGAGGGCTCCTACGAGCAGTACTTC.

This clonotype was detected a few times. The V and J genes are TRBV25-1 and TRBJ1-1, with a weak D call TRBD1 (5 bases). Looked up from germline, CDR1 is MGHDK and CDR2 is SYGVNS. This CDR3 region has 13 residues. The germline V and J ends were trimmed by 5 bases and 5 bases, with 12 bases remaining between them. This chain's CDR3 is CASSTGDWTEAFF. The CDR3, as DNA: TGTGCCAGCAGTACGGGGGACTGGACTGAAGCTTTCTTT.

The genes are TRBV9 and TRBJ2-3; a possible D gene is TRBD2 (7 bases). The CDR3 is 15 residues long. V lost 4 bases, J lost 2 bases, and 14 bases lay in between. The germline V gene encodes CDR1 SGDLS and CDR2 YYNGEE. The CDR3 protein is CASSPGGRLTDTQYF. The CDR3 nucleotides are TGTGCCAGCAGCCCCGGGGGGCGGCTCACAGATACGCAGTATTTT.

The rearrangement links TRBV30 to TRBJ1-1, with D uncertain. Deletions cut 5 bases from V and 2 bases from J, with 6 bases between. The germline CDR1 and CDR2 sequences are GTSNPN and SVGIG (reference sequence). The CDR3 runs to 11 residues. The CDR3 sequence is CAWALNTEAFF. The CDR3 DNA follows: TGTGCCTGGGCACTTAACACTGAAGCTTTCTTT.

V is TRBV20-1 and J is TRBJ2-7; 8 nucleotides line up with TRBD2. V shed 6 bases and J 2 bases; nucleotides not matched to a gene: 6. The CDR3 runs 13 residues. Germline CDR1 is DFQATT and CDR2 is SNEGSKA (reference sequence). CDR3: CSAPGTSPYEQYF. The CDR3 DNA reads TGCAGTGCGCCCGGGACTAGTCCCTACGAGCAGTACTTC.